The 20 T cell receptor beta chains reported below all come from one sample, sequenced in a study of cytomegalovirus exposure and HLA in healthy donors. The PCR was carried out with 60 Vbeta primers and 13 Jbeta primers. Assay: immunoSEQ multiplex PCR; the TCRdb copy retains only in-frame clones and omits some. The table includes more than 150,000 clones, 75% to 85% detected once. The sample taken for sequencing was PBMCs. These receptors were collected from a girl aged 10-17 years in good health and CMV-seropositive.

The chain joins TRBV21-1 to TRBJ1-4; no DNA check was done on the table's D call, TRBD1. TRBV21-1 is a listed pseudogene. This CDR3 is 16 amino acids long. CDR3 protein: CASSIGTGETNEKLFF. For the CDR3, the DNA is TGTGCCAGCAGCATAGGGACAGGGGAAACTAATGAAAAACTGTTTTTT.

This sequence joins TRBV4-3 and TRBJ2-2; TRBD1 is a possible D gene (5 bases). Germline V gene sequence: CDR1 LGHNA, CDR2 YSLEER. The CDR3 has 16 residues. Between the trimmed V and J ends, which lost 0 bases and 2 bases, there was a span of 10 bases. CDR3 amino acids: CASSQEGPLNTGELFF. CDR3 bases: TGCGCCAGCAGCCAAGAGGGGCCACTCAACACCGGGGAGCTGTTTTTT.

V is TRBV7-9 and J is TRBJ2-1, with D perhaps TRBD2 (7 bases). Germline CDR1 is SEHNR and CDR2 is FQNEAQ (reference sequence). The CDR3 covers 13 residues. V was pared by 3 bases and J by 10 bases, with 13 bases between. DNA for the CDR3: TGTGCCAGCAGCTTTGGTTCGGGGGGCGAGCAGTTCTTC. As protein: CASSFGSGGEQFF.

The rearrangement links TRBV5-1 to TRBJ2-2; D ambiguous. The CDR3 loop spans 13 amino acids. V was cut by 0 bases and J by 4 bases, with 4 bases left in between. Germline lookup yields CDR1 SGHRS and CDR2 YFSETQ. The CDR3 reads CASSLDSTGELFF. Here the CDR3 DNA reads TGCGCCAGCAGCTTGGACAGCACCGGGGAGCTGTTTTTT.

The chain recombines TRBV6-1 with TRBJ2-1, with 7 bases aligning to TRBD1. Germline values: CDR1 MNHNS, CDR2 SASEGT. CDR3 size: 13 residues. J lost 0 bases, V lost 8 bases, and 1 base had no gene match. The CDR3 DNA follows: TGTGCCAGCCGACAGGGCTCCTACAATGAGCAGTTCTTC. Its translation: CASRQGSYNEQFF.

The chain uses TRBV27 and TRBJ2-7, with D possibly being TRBD2 (6 bases). The CDR3 runs 14 residues. Trimming removed 3 bases at V and 0 bases at J, with 9 bases between. From germline, CDR1 is MNHEY and CDR2 SMNVEV (reference sequence). CDR3 loop: CASSLAGSSYEQYF. The DNA for the CDR3 is TGTGCCAGCAGTTTGGCCGGGAGCTCCTACGAGCAGTACTTC.

V is TRBV30 and J is TRBJ1-2; perhaps TRBD1 as D (5 bases). Per the germline V gene, CDR1 is GTSNPN and CDR2 is SVGIG (reference sequence). The CDR3 is 15 amino acids. V was clipped by 5 bases and J by 2 bases, with 18 bases between them. CDR3: CAWGKGPSGNYGYTF. CDR3 nucleotides: TGTGCCTGGGGAAAAGGACCTTCAGGGAACTATGGCTACACCTTC.

V gene TRBV29-1 combines with J gene TRBJ2-3; D is unclear. CDR1 and CDR2 (germline): SQVTM, ANQGSEA. With 8 bases removed from V and 0 bases from J, the gap between germline ends came to 6 bases. The CDR3 loop spans 11 amino acids. CDR3 residues: CSILSTDTQYF. CDR3 in DNA: TGCAGCATTCTAAGCACAGATACGCAGTATTTT.

The chain joins TRBV9 to TRBJ2-7, with TRBD2 matching over 7 bases. The CDR3 extends over 14 amino acids. V was pared by 0 bases and J by 3 bases, with 3 bases of the junction left unmatched. CDR1 and CDR2 (germline): SGDLS, YYNGEE. The CDR3 coding sequence is TGTGCCAGCAGCGTAGGCGGGGGTCACTACGAGCAGTACTTC. Its protein is CASSVGGGHYEQYF.

The CDR3 sequence: CASSQDLGTGGRGYGYTF. CDR3 nucleotides: TGCGCCAGCAGCCAAGATCTCGGAACAGGGGGCAGGGGCTATGGCTACACCTTC. This chain connects TRBV4-3 to TRBJ1-2; 9 bases are shared with TRBD1. In germline, CDR1 is LGHNA, CDR2 YSLEER. The V gene end was trimmed by 0 bases and the J gene end by 4 bases; junction bases not matched to a gene: 12. The CDR3 loop spans 18 amino acids.

This rearrangement joins TRBV10-2 to TRBJ2-3; 11 nucleotides align to TRBD1. The CDR3 extends over 15 amino acids. Germline V gene sequence: CDR1 WSHSY, CDR2 SAAADI. Trimming removed 6 bases from V and 2 bases from J; junction bases left unmatched: 4. CDR3 sequence (DNA): TGCGCCAGCAGAGACGGACAGGGGGCCACAGATACGCAGTATTTT. Translated, it gives CASRDGQGATDTQYF.

This sequence joins TRBV7-9 and TRBJ2-5, with D maybe TRBD1 (6 bases). CDR1 SEHNR and CDR2 FQNEAQ come from the germline V gene (reference sequence). V was clipped by 5 bases and J by 5 bases, with 15 bases between them. The CDR3 has 14 amino acids. CDR3 coding DNA: TGTGCCAGCAGCATGGGCCAGGGGACGGAGACCCAGTACTTC. Residues: CASSMGQGTETQYF.

J is TRBJ1-1 and V is TRBV6-5; D not certain. Trimming stripped 4 bases from V and 5 bases from J, with 14 bases between. The CDR3 has 14 residues. The V gene's germline CDR1 is MNHEY and CDR2 SVGAGI. The CDR3 DNA reads as TGTGCCAGCAGTTCGGAGGGAGGTTATACTGAAGCTTTCTTT. As protein: CASSSEGGYTEAFF.

This chain joins TRBV29-1 and TRBJ1-2, with a tentative D call TRBD1 (6 bases). The CDR3 has 13 amino acids. The germline V gene encodes CDR1 SQVTM and CDR2 ANQGSEA. The V end lost 5 bases, the J end lost 0 bases, and 10 bases lay between the germline ends. CDR3 sequence (DNA): TGCAGCGTTAGCCAGGGGCCTAACTATGGCTACACCTTC. This gives the protein CSVSQGPNYGYTF.

This rearrangement joins TRBV5-5 to TRBJ2-7; no clear D. Between the trimmed V and J ends, which lost 6 bases and 1 base, there was a span of 14 bases. Germline V lookup: CDR1 SGHKS, CDR2 YYEKEE (reference sequence). The CDR3 covers 14 residues. The CDR3, as DNA: TGTGCCAGCACCGTACGGCCGGGTTCCTACGAGCAGTACTTC. Its protein product is CASTVRPGSYEQYF.

This clone was seen once. This chain connects TRBV6-4 to TRBJ2-1; 11 positions agree with TRBD2. The junction had 3 bases not matched to a gene; V was cut back by 4 bases and J by 7 bases. From germline, CDR1 is MRHNA and CDR2 SNTAGT. The CDR3 runs 14 residues. CDR3 nucleotide sequence: TGTGCCAGCAGTGCGAGGACTAGCGGGAATGAGCAGTTCTTC. Residues: CASSARTSGNEQFF.

This chain links TRBV5-1 with TRBJ2-5; 12 bases fit TRBD2. The trim removed 1 base at V and 5 bases at J, leaving 9 bases unmatched. This CDR3 is 17 amino acids long. Germline CDR1 and CDR2: SGHRS and YFSETQ. The CDR3 DNA reads TGCGCCAGCAGCTTGTATGCTAGCGGGGGGGCCGCGGAGACCCAGTACTTC. Translated, it gives CASSLYASGGAAETQYF.

V and J are TRBV5-1 and TRBJ2-7; 10 positions match TRBD2. V gave up 0 bases and J gave up 5 bases; unmatched junction bases: 2. The CDR3 has 14 amino acids. Germline CDR1 is SGHRS and CDR2 is YFSETQ. In DNA form, the CDR3 reads TGCGCCAGCAGCTTGGTAGCGGGGGGCCACGAGCAGTACTTC. Translated, it gives CASSLVAGGHEQYF.

The chain combines TRBV10-3 with TRBJ2-7, with 9 bases matching TRBD2. With V trimmed by 3 bases and J by 1 base, 7 bases remained unmatched. The CDR3 is 16 amino acids. The germline V gene has CDR1 ENHRY and CDR2 SYGVKD. The CDR3 DNA reads TGTGCCATCAGTGACTTTACTAGCGGGCAGTCCTACGAGCAGTACTTC. Encoded protein: CAISDFTSGQSYEQYF.

This clone has a handful of counts. The chain links TRBV6-5 to TRBJ2-7; TRBD1 agrees at 7 bases. The germline V gene has CDR1 MNHEY and CDR2 SVGAGI. The CDR3 spans 15 residues. Trimming cost V 5 bases and J 0 bases; bases outside gene matches: 7. CDR3 bases: TGTGCCAGCAGTCGTCGAGGGGGCAGCTCCTACGAGCAGTACTTC. It codes for CASSRRGGSSYEQYF.